This T cell receptor (beta chain) was observed in a study of blood T cells in healthy people across ages. Comments on this clonotype: This may come from a read error, since a much larger clone is one base off.

A second PCR of about 6 to 12 cycles used a sample-barcoded 5' primer and a J-beta primer mix. TCRdb ran MiXCR on the 5' RACE reads and lists one entry per CDR3 protein. The sample includes 870,000 or so distinct CDR3 sequences, around 26% of them seen just once. Germline CDR1 MNHNS, CDR2 SASEGT. The CDR3 length is 15 residues. There were healthy Caucasian individuals from Russia, aged 6 to 90, serving as donors. This sequence joins TRBV6-1 and TRBJ2-1; D is perhaps TRBD1 (5 bases). Judging by the DNA end, TRBJ2-7 fits better; the J call may be wrong. Sequenced material: blood. The TCR originated in an elderly woman in good health. CDR3: CASSPAARGYNEQYF. In DNA, the CDR3 is TGTGCCAGCTCTCCGGCGGCTAGGGGATACAATGAGCAGTACTTC.